Included here is one T cell receptor beta chain sequence, with context. What it binds is unknown. Sampling times: baseline, cycle 4 day 1, cycle 7 day 1. The sample is drawn from a study of OX40 agonist ivuxolimab in advanced cancers. This CDR3 is 11 amino acids long. The V end was cut by 1 base, the J end by 11 bases, with 6 bases between. CDR1 is SNHLY, CDR2 FYNNEI, per germline. The study's findings and limits: Doses of 0.1 to 3.0 mg/kg were accompanied by clonal expansion of CD4+ and CD8+ blood T cells by week 6. Partial responders at 0.1-3.0 mg/kg had among the lowest clonal expansion. Researchers report that CD8+ T cells had, on average, more expanded clones than CD4+.

TCRdb's copy holds only in-frame clones and misses some; the assay was immunoSEQ multiplex PCR. The sample comprises about 25,000 clones, approximately 86% of which are singletons, and roughly 15% rests with the top ten. The sequence was obtained from an adult with an advanced solid tumor such as melanoma, head and neck, liver or kidney cancer. The source material was CD4+ or CD8+ T cells sorted from blood, sampled in a trial of the OX40 agonist ivuxolimab. The genes are TRBV2 and TRBJ2-1; D call uncertain. The CDR3 region is CASSEGKKQFF. DNA for the CDR3: TGTGCCAGCAGTGAAGGGAAAAAGCAGTTCTTC.